These T cell receptor beta chains were read from a single sample in a study of shared clonotypes between healthy human individuals. The repertoire was sequenced with immunoSEQ multiplex PCR; TCRdb's copy has only in-frame clones and lacks some. Found here are roughly 1,000,000 clones, about four fifths of them singletons; the top ten hold approximately 0.56%. The sequenced sample was memory CD4+ T cells from PBMCs. These receptors were obtained from a man between 18 and 29 years old in good health. Some clones in this sample may be carry-over from other donors' samples. The CDR3 runs from the conserved cysteine through the conserved F or W. Each record gives: J gene, D gene, V gene, clone size, CDR3 DNA, CDR3 protein. D genes are given only for firm matches. The size of a clone is reported for some rows only, either as once, few or many, or as a class for expanded clones.

>TRBJ2-3|.|TRBV18|.
TGTGCCAGCTCACCCCCTGCCGCAGATACGCAGTATTTT
CASSPPAADTQYF
>TRBJ2-3|TRBD2|TRBV7-3|.
TGTGCCAGCAGCCCCGCGGGAGAGGACACAGATACGCAGTATTTT
CASSPAGEDTDTQYF
>TRBJ1-2|.|TRBV30|.
TGTGCCTGGAGCCCCGGGAATAACTATGGCTACACCTTC
CAWSPGNNYGYTF
>TRBJ2-7|TRBD2|TRBV7-2|once
TGTGCCAGCAGCTATCCGGGACTAGATGGGTACGAGCAGTACTTC
CASSYPGLDGYEQYF
>TRBJ2-7|.|TRBV12-5|.
TGTGCTAGTGGTTTGGACAAGGGGAGCGAGCAGTACTTC
CASGLDKGSEQYF
>TRBJ1-5|.|TRBV7-3|.
TGTGCCAGCAGCTTAGGGCTAGATCAGCCCCAGCATTTT
CASSLGLDQPQHF
>TRBJ2-5|TRBD2|TRBV4-3|few
TGCGCCAGCAGCCGTGGGGCTAGCGGGCGCCAAGAGACCCAGTACTTC
CASSRGASGRQETQYF
>TRBJ2-7|TRBD2|TRBV6-5|.
TGTGCCAGCAGTTTGGGACTAGCGGGGCCCTACGAGCAGTACTTC
CASSLGLAGPYEQYF
>TRBJ2-1|TRBD2|TRBV29-1|.
TGCAGCGTCGCAATTCCGGGACTAGCGGGAGGGCCCTCCTACAATGAGCAGTTCTTC
CSVAIPGLAGGPSYNEQFF
>TRBJ2-5|.|TRBV4-1|.
TGCGCCAGCAGCCAAGCGGGGTCGTACCAAGAGACCCAGTACTTC
CASSQAGSYQETQYF
>TRBJ2-3|TRBD2|TRBV7-2|.
TGTGCCAGCAGCTCCGGGACTAGCCTAGGCACAGATACGCAGTATTTT
CASSSGTSLGTDTQYF
>TRBJ1-1|TRBD1|TRBV28|.
TGTGCCAGCAGTGGACAGGGTCCTGAAGCTTTCTTT
CASSGQGPEAFF
>TRBJ1-2|.|TRBV7-8|.
TGTGCCAGCAGCTTAGGTGGGCCGGGAGGCTACACCTTC
CASSLGGPGGYTF
>TRBJ2-1|TRBD2|TRBV2|.
TGTGCCAGCAGTGAAGGGACTAGCGGTACAGAGGAGCAGTTCTTC
CASSEGTSGTEEQFF
>TRBJ1-4|TRBD1|TRBV5-6|.
TGTGCCAGCACCTTGGCTACAGGGGCTAATGAAAAACTGTTTTTT
CASTLATGANEKLFF
>TRBJ2-7|TRBD1|TRBV4-3|.
TGCGCCAGCAGCCTGCGGACAGGCTCCTACGAGCAGTACTTC
CASSLRTGSYEQYF
>TRBJ2-6|.|TRBV15|.
TGTGCCACCAGCGGGACGGCTGGGGCCAACGTCCTGACTTTC
CATSGTAGANVLTF
>TRBJ1-3|.|TRBV15|.
TGTGCCACCAGCAGAGTGCAGGGGACCATATATTTT
CATSRVQGTIYF
>TRBJ1-2|.|TRBV19|once
TGTGCCAGTACCAGAGCGGGTTGGGGATATGGCTACACCTTC
CASTRAGWGYGYTF
>TRBJ2-3|.|TRBV2|many
TGTGCCAGCAGTGAGGGGCCTGATACGCAGTATTTT
CASSEGPDTQYF
>TRBJ2-3|TRBD1|TRBV4-1|.
TGCGCCAGCAGCCCGGGACAGGGTCGGAGCACAGATACGCAGTATTTT
CASSPGQGRSTDTQYF
>TRBJ2-1|TRBD2|TRBV9|few
TGTGCCAGCAGCACTCTAGCGGAGACCTACAATGAGCAGTTCTTC
CASSTLAETYNEQFF
>TRBJ2-7|.|TRBV29-1|.
TGCAGCGTTGAAGCAGGGTCCTACGAGCAGTACTTC
CSVEAGSYEQYF
>TRBJ1-2|.|TRBV11-1|.
TGTGCCAGCAGCTGGGAAGGGACCGGCTACACCTTC
CASSWEGTGYTF
>TRBJ1-4|TRBD1|TRBV5-1|few
TGCGCCAGCAGCACGGGACAGAGAAATGAAAAACTGTTTTTT
CASSTGQRNEKLFF
>TRBJ2-7|.|TRBV28|.
TGTGCCAGCAGAACCGCCGTGGGAAGGGGGAGGCCCTACGAGCAGTACTTC
CASRTAVGRGRPYEQYF
>TRBJ2-7|.|TRBV2|.
TGTGCCAGTTCGGCTGACTCGGCCCACGGAGACTTC
CASSADSAHGDF
>TRBJ2-1|.|TRBV6-1|.
TGTGCCAGCAGAGATTTCGCTTCCTACAATGAGCAGTTCTTC
CASRDFASYNEQFF
>TRBJ2-3|TRBD2|TRBV19|.
TGTGCCAGTAGTATAGGAACTAGCGGCACAGATACGCAGTATTTT
CASSIGTSGTDTQYF
>TRBJ2-5|.|TRBV18|.
TGTGCCAGCTCACTGGACAGACAAGAGAGGGCCCAGTACTTC
CASSLDRQERAQYF
>TRBJ2-3|.|TRBV6-5|.
TGTGCCAGCAGTTACGCGAACTCGGGTACGCAGTATTTT
CASSYANSGTQYF
>TRBJ2-7|.|TRBV25-1|.
TGTGCCAGCACATCTGCCGCCTACGAGCAGTACTTC
CASTSAAYEQYF
>TRBJ2-2|TRBD2|TRBV2|.
TGTGCCAGCAACCTAGCGGGAGGTGGGACCGGGGAGCTGTTTTTT
CASNLAGGGTGELFF
>TRBJ2-3|.|TRBV13|.
TGTGCCAGCAGCTTAGGCCGGGACACAGATACGCAGTATTTT
CASSLGRDTDTQYF
>TRBJ2-7|TRBD2|TRBV5-4|.
TGTGCCAGCAGCTTGGGGGGGGGTAGCGGGACCCCCTACGAGCAGTACTTC
CASSLGGGSGTPYEQYF
>TRBJ1-1|.|TRBV7-2|many
TGTGCCAGCAGCTTAAGGACCCGGAACACTGAAGCTTTCTTT
CASSLRTRNTEAFF
>TRBJ2-1|.|TRBV6-1|.
TGTGCCAGCACCCTAGCTGGGGGTTTTCGAAATGAGCAGTTCTTC
CASTLAGGFRNEQFF
>TRBJ1-5|TRBD1|TRBV19|.
TGTGCCAGTAACCCTCGGGACAGCTTTAATCAGCCCCAGCATTTT
CASNPRDSFNQPQHF
>TRBJ1-5|.|TRBV2|.
TGTGCCAGCAGTGTTTACCGGGACATTGGGGTTCAGCCCCAGCATTTT
CASSVYRDIGVQPQHF
>TRBJ2-2|TRBD1|TRBV6-5|.
TGTGCCAGCAGTTACGGGACAGGGGCCCCGGAGCTGTTTTTT
CASSYGTGAPELFF
>TRBJ2-7|.|TRBV7-9|.
TGTGCCAGCGAGAGGGTGGGGACCTACGAGCAGTACTTC
CASERVGTYEQYF
>TRBJ1-3|.|TRBV25-1|few
TGTGCCAGCAGTACCTCAGGGGCCTCTGGAAACACCATATATTTT
CASSTSGASGNTIYF
>TRBJ2-3|TRBD2|TRBV11-2|.
TGTGCCAGCAGCCCTATAGCGGGAGGGCCGACAGATACGCAGTATTTT
CASSPIAGGPTDTQYF
>TRBJ1-1|.|TRBV11-2|.
TGTGCCAGCAGCTTAGGGCAACGGAACACTGAAGCTTTCTTT
CASSLGQRNTEAFF
>TRBJ1-2|.|TRBV5-1|once
TGCGCCAGCAGCGCCGCCTTGACACCGAACTATGGCTACACCTTC
CASSAALTPNYGYTF
>TRBJ2-7|.|TRBV19|.
TGTGCCAGTAGTACGGGACGTTGGGGTAATTTCTACGAGCAGTACTTC
CASSTGRWGNFYEQYF
>TRBJ2-3|TRBD2|TRBV2|.
TGTGCCAGCCTAGCGGGAGAAATAACAGATACGCAGTATTTT
CASLAGEITDTQYF
>TRBJ2-7|.|TRBV20-1|many
TGCAGTGCTTTTAACTCGTACGAGCAGTACTTC
CSAFNSYEQYF
>TRBJ2-3|.|TRBV2|.
TGTGCCAGCAGTGAAAGGACAGATACGCAGTATTTT
CASSERTDTQYF
>TRBJ1-2|.|TRBV25-1|.
TGTGCCAGCAGTGAAGCGGGCAGAGCCCATGGCTACACCTTC
CASSEAGRAHGYTF
>TRBJ2-6|TRBD2|TRBV28|once
TGTGCCAGCAGTTCCCCTGGGGCGGGAGCTGGAGGGTCTGGGGCCAACGTCCTGACTTTC
CASSSPGAGAGGSGANVLTF
>TRBJ2-7|TRBD1|TRBV4-3|.
TGCGCCAGCAGCCCCCGTACAGGGGCTACCTACGAGCAGTACTTC
CASSPRTGATYEQYF
>TRBJ2-5|.|TRBV10-2|.
TGCGCCAGCAATACTGCCCTACTGGGGGAGACCCAGTACTTC
CASNTALLGETQYF
>TRBJ2-7|TRBD2|TRBV6-5|.
TGTGCCAGCAGACGACTAGCGGATTTCTCCTACGAGCAGTACTTC
CASRRLADFSYEQYF